The 29 T cell receptor beta chains presented below share a single source sample, sequenced in a study of cytomegalovirus exposure and HLA in healthy donors. The primer mix had 60 Vbeta and 13 Jbeta primers. Profiling relied on immunoSEQ multiplex PCR, and the TCRdb table lists in-frame clones only, not all of them. Here the sample spans about 90,000 clones, roughly four fifths being singletons. The sample comprised PBMCs. The receptors originated from a woman in her thirties or forties in good health and CMV-seropositive.

The chain links TRBV2 to TRBJ2-7; no definite D call. V gave up 4 bases and J gave up 2 bases, with 12 bases separating them. Germline V CDR1 and CDR2: SNHLY, FYNNEI. The CDR3 length is 14 residues. The CDR3 DNA follows: TGTGCCAGCAGTGGCGGCTACGGAACCTACGAGCAGTACTTC. Translated: CASSGGYGTYEQYF.

The gene calls are TRBV4-1 and TRBJ2-5; possibly TRBD1 for D (6 bases). The DNA end favors TRBJ2-7, so the J call may be wrong. This CDR3 is 16 amino acids long. Germline CDR1 and CDR2: MGHRA and YSYEKL. The chain's CDR3 is CASSPTHREPNYEQYF. The DNA for the CDR3 is TGCGCCAGCAGCCCGACCCACAGGGAACCGAACTACGAGCAGTACTTC.

The chain has TRBV5-1 and TRBJ2-3; 13 nucleotides match TRBD2. Germline V gives CDR1 SGHRS, CDR2 YFSETQ. The V segment lost 4 bases and the J segment 2 bases; nucleotides outside the gene matches: 4. The CDR3 contains 16 residues. Here the CDR3 reads CASSRLAGGATDTQYF. DNA for the CDR3: TGCGCCAGCAGCAGACTAGCGGGAGGCGCCACAGATACGCAGTATTTT.

The rearrangement joins TRBV11-3 to TRBJ2-7, with no clear D. The length of the CDR3 is 15 residues. Germline CDR1 SGHNT, CDR2 YENEEA. V gave up 4 bases and J gave up 2 bases, with 15 bases separating them. Here the CDR3 reads CASSSNPNGPYEQYF. In nucleotides, the CDR3 is TGTGCCAGCAGCTCAAATCCGAACGGTCCCTACGAGCAGTACTTC.

The chain links TRBV9 to TRBJ2-5, with 11 bases lining up with TRBD2. The J call is doubtful: the DNA matches TRBJ2-7 better. The CDR3 is 15 amino acids. The V gene's germline CDR1 is SGDLS and CDR2 YYNGEE. The CDR3 is CASSGLAGGTGEQYF. CDR3 bases: TGTGCCAGCAGCGGATTAGCGGGAGGGACGGGCGAGCAGTACTTC.

The V and J genes are TRBV23-1 and TRBJ2-5; 10 bases align to TRBD2. TRBV23-1 is an open reading frame, and its role is uncertain. The CDR3 runs to 19 residues. After removal of 1 base from V and 2 bases from J, the junction contained 13 bases not matched to a gene. In DNA, the CDR3 is TGCGCCAGCAGTCAATGTGGGCTAGCGGGAGTTTGTCGGCAAGAGACCCAGTACTTC. Translating it yields CASSQCGLAGVCRQETQYF.

V gene TRBV7-9 combines with J gene TRBJ2-5; the match to TRBD1 covers 9 bases. The J call may not be correct, given that the DNA end is closer to TRBJ2-7. Germline V gives CDR1 SEHNR, CDR2 FQNEAQ (reference sequence). This CDR3 is built from 15 residues. The CDR3 DNA reads TGTGCCAGCAGCTTAGCGACAGGGGGAACCTACGAGCAGTACTTC. It is translated as CASSLATGGTYEQYF.

This clone has only one observation. The chain uses TRBV9 and TRBJ2-7; 11 bases line up with TRBD2. The V and J ends lost 3 bases and 0 bases, in that order; junction bases with no gene match: 2. This CDR3 is built from 15 residues. CDR1 SGDLS and CDR2 YYNGEE come from the germline V gene. CDR3 protein: CASSGGLAGSYEQYF. CDR3 sequence (DNA): TGTGCCAGCAGCGGCGGACTAGCGGGCTCCTACGAGCAGTACTTC.

V usage is TRBV6-1 and J usage is TRBJ2-2; a possible D gene is TRBD2 (7 bases). The CDR3 spans 14 residues. V lost 10 bases to trimming and J lost 2 bases, with 14 bases between them. Germline assignment: CDR1 MNHNS and CDR2 SASEGT. CDR3 coding DNA: TGTGCCACCCCCGGGGGGCAAAACACCGGGGAGCTGTTTTTT. This sequence encodes CATPGGQNTGELFF.

The chain carries TRBV7-8 and TRBJ2-5, with 9 bases that match TRBD2. The J segment lost 1 base and the V segment lost 6 bases, leaving 3 bases of the junction unmatched. Germline loops: CDR1 SGHVS, CDR2 FQNEAQ. This CDR3 region has 14 residues. The CDR3 loop is CASRREGVQETQYF. The CDR3 region has the DNA TGTGCCAGCAGGCGGGAGGGGGTCCAAGAGACCCAGTACTTC.

This clone was seen just once. J is TRBJ2-4 and V is TRBV19; 7 bases are shared with TRBD1. Trimming removed 5 bases from V and 5 bases from J; junction bases left unmatched: 3. Germline V lookup: CDR1 LNHDA, CDR2 SQIVND (reference sequence). This CDR3 spans 13 amino acids. CDR3 sequence reads: CASSAGGENIQYF. The CDR3 DNA reads as TGTGCCAGTAGTGCAGGGGGTGAAAACATTCAGTACTTC.

The CDR3 is CASSEQGRQETQYF. The DNA of the CDR3 is TGTGCCAGCAGCGAACAGGGAAGGCAAGAGACCCAGTACTTC. The chain uses TRBV7-2 and TRBJ2-5, with D perhaps TRBD1 (6 bases). The germline V and J ends were trimmed by 5 bases and 2 bases, with 12 bases remaining between them. From germline, CDR1 is SGHTA and CDR2 FQGNSA. This CDR3 has 14 residues. The whole variable domain, remainder taken from reference TRBV7-2 and TRBJ2-5, is GAGVSQSPSNKVTEKGKDVELRCDPISGHTALYWYRQSLGQGLEFLIYFQGNSAPDKSGLPSDRFSAERTGGSVSTLTIQRTQQEDSAVYLCASSEQGRQETQYFGPGTRLLVL.

The rearrangement uses TRBV27 and TRBJ1-2; the match to TRBD1 covers 11 bases. V shed 5 bases and J 6 bases; nucleotides not matched to a gene: 8. Germline-derived CDR1 and CDR2 are MNHEY and SMNVEV (reference sequence). This CDR3 is 15 amino acids long. Written as DNA, the CDR3 is TGTGCCAGCAGTATCCTAGGACAGGGGGCGGATGGCTACACCTTC. It translates to CASSILGQGADGYTF.

The V gene is TRBV4-3, the J gene TRBJ2-1; the D is unclear. Germline CDR1 is LGHNA and CDR2 is YSLEER. The V end was cut by 0 bases, the J end by 3 bases, with 9 bases between. The CDR3 extends over 15 amino acids. CDR3 residues: CASSQETGYYNEQFF. In DNA, the CDR3 is TGCGCCAGCAGCCAAGAGACTGGTTACTACAATGAGCAGTTCTTC.

CDR3 nucleotide sequence: TGTGCCAGAAGCTACCCCACGGAGCATAATCAGCCCCAGCATTTT. Translating it yields CARSYPTEHNQPQHF. The chain is built from TRBV5-3 and TRBJ1-5; D remains ambiguous. Being an ORF, TRBV5-3 has a function that is uncertain. The CDR3 runs 15 residues. V was pared by 3 bases and J by 4 bases, with 14 bases between.

This chain links TRBV4-3 with TRBJ2-2; no clear D. Trimming pared 1 base from V and 7 bases from J, leaving 7 bases between. The germline gives CDR1 LGHNA, CDR2 YSLEER. CDR3 length equals 13 residues. The CDR3 here is CASSQVPGGELFF. DNA for the CDR3: TGCGCCAGCAGCCAAGTCCCGGGCGGGGAGCTGTTTTTT.

As DNA, the CDR3 is TGTGCCAGCAGCGAAGGACAGGACCTAAGGGGAAACACCATATATTTT. Its protein product is CASSEGQDLRGNTIYF. The rearrangement links TRBV21-1 to TRBJ1-3; the table names TRBD1, a call not compared with the DNA. TRBV21-1 is classified as a pseudogene. The CDR3 length is 16 residues.

J is TRBJ2-5 and V is TRBV6-1; D is possibly TRBD2 (6 bases). Germline V CDR1 and CDR2: MNHNS, SASEGT. Trimming removed 4 bases from V and 11 bases from J, with 17 bases in between. This CDR3 spans 13 amino acids. CDR3 sequence: CASSVREVDQQYF. CDR3 bases: TGTGCCAGCAGTGTGAGGGAGGTAGATCAGCAGTACTTC.

The CDR3 DNA is TGTGCCAGCAGCCCACGGGACAGCTTAGGATGGGAGCAGTACTTC. This sequence encodes CASSPRDSLGWEQYF. The chain employs TRBV5-4 and TRBJ2-7, with 7 bases matching TRBD1. Trimming took 4 bases from V and 7 from J; bases not matched to a gene: 14. The CDR3 runs to 15 residues. Germline V lookup: CDR1 SGHNT, CDR2 YYREEE (reference sequence).

This sequence joins TRBV19 and TRBJ2-2; 10 bases align to TRBD2. The germline CDR1 and CDR2 sequences are LNHDA and SQIVND (reference sequence). CDR3 length equals 20 residues. J gave up 4 bases and V 3 bases, and 17 bases lay outside the gene matches. The chain's CDR3 is CASSITGASGSQWGTGELFF. The CDR3 DNA reads TGTGCCAGTAGTATTACAGGTGCTAGCGGGAGCCAATGGGGCACCGGGGAGCTGTTTTTT.

This chain connects TRBV6-5 to TRBJ1-6; D not certain. Germline V lookup: CDR1 MNHEY, CDR2 SVGAGI. Trimming took 6 bases from V and 9 from J, leaving 12 bases between them. The CDR3 length is 13 residues. In DNA form, the CDR3 reads TGTGCCAGCAGCCTCGGGATGGCTTCACCCCTCCACTTT. This sequence encodes CASSLGMASPLHF.

This clone was seen only a few times. The rearrangement links TRBV4-3 to TRBJ2-1; TRBD2 might be the D (6 bases). The CDR3 has 15 residues. Trimming stripped 1 base from V and 10 bases from J, with 17 bases between. Germline V lookup: CDR1 LGHNA, CDR2 YSLEER. The CDR3: CASSQVYSGSAEQFF. CDR3 nucleotide sequence: TGCGCCAGCAGCCAAGTATATTCCGGGAGCGCCGAGCAGTTCTTC.

This chain uses TRBV7-9 with TRBJ2-3, with 8 positions matching TRBD2. J gave up 4 bases and V 1 base, and 4 bases lay outside the gene matches. Germline V gene data show CDR1 as SEHNR and CDR2 as FQNEAQ (reference sequence). The CDR3 contains 15 residues. CDR3 protein: CASSLVSAGADTQYF. Here the CDR3 DNA reads TGTGCCAGCAGCTTAGTGTCAGCGGGGGCAGATACGCAGTATTTT.

This chain uses TRBV6-1 with TRBJ1-5; TRBD1 aligns across 9 bases. CDR1 and CDR2 from the germline V gene are MNHNS and SASEGT. V shed 7 bases and J 1 base; nucleotides not matched to a gene: 5. The CDR3 has 15 residues. For the CDR3, the DNA is TGTGCCAGCACCACCGGGACAGGGAGCAATCAGCCCCAGCATTTT. Amino acids: CASTTGTGSNQPQHF.

A remark on this clone: Other DNA sequences of this sample code for an identical CDR3. The rearrangement joins TRBV7-3 to TRBJ2-7; tentative D call: TRBD1 (7 bases). The CDR3 is 15 residues long. Germline lookup yields CDR1 SGHTA and CDR2 FQGTGA. Trimming cost V 2 bases and J 1 base, with 12 bases left between them. CDR3 region: CASSLYPGGSYEQYF. The DNA of the CDR3 is TGTGCCAGCAGCTTATATCCAGGGGGGTCCTACGAGCAGTACTTC.

The CDR3 spells CASSSRLAGAEDEQFF. The CDR3 nucleotides read TGTGCCAGCAGTTCTCGACTAGCGGGAGCAGAGGATGAGCAGTTCTTC. The chain links TRBV28 to TRBJ2-1; 12 bases map to TRBD2. With 4 bases clipped from V and 8 bases from J, the junction kept 9 bases outside the gene matches. Germline lookup yields CDR1 MDHEN and CDR2 SYDVKM. This CDR3 has 16 amino acids.

This clone was detected a few times. The rearrangement links TRBV28 to TRBJ2-7; possibly TRBD1 for D (5 bases). Trimming cost V 2 bases and J 3 bases, with 8 bases left between them. This CDR3 is built from 13 residues. Germline V gene sequence: CDR1 MDHEN, CDR2 SYDVKM. DNA of the CDR3: TGTGCCAGCAGTTTAGGGGCCTTCTACGAGCAGTACTTC. Translation gives CASSLGAFYEQYF. The complete variable domain, with remaining parts taken from reference TRBV28 and TRBJ2-7, reads DVKVTQSSRYLVKRTGEKVFLECVQDMDHENMFWYRQDPGLGLRLIYFSYDVKMKEKGDIPEGYSVSREKKERFSLILESASTNQTSMYLCASSLGAFYEQYFGPGTRLTVT.

J is TRBJ1-3 and V is TRBV7-9; 8 bases are a match to TRBD1. V gave up 5 bases and J gave up 7 bases; unmatched junction bases: 7. This CDR3 is built from 14 residues. The germline gives CDR1 SEHNR, CDR2 FQNEAQ (reference sequence). The CDR3 here is CASSANDRGNTIYF. The CDR3 region has the DNA TGTGCCAGCAGCGCGAATGACAGGGGTAACACCATATATTTT.

As DNA, the CDR3 is TGTGCCAGCAGCTTAGCGTCGGGTCAGCCCCAGCATTTT. Its translation is CASSLASGQPQHF. The rearrangement uses TRBV11-3 and TRBJ1-5; D is undetermined. The CDR3 is 13 amino acids. Germline-derived CDR1 and CDR2 are SGHNT and YENEEA. Trimming took off 1 base at V and 6 bases at J, with 7 bases between the two ends. The full variable domain, its missing parts supplied by reference TRBV11-3 and TRBJ1-5, is EAGVVQSPRYKIIEKKQPVAFWCNPISGHNTLYWYLQNLGQGPELLIRYENEEAVDDSQLPKDRFSAERLKGVDSTLKIQPAELGDSAVYLCASSLASGQPQHFGDGTRLSIL.